Shown below are 28 T cell receptor beta chains from a single sample sequenced in a study of radiotherapy plus CTLA-4 blockade in lung cancer. Data came from immunoSEQ multiplex PCR; TCRdb stores just in-frame clones and leaves some out. The sample comprises 75,000 to 95,000 clones, around 84% of which are singletons, and roughly 25% rests with the top ten. Here the sequenced sample was peripheral blood, taken from a patient treated with radiotherapy plus ipilimumab. These receptors came from a human donor with non-small cell lung cancer that progressed on radiotherapy plus ipilimumab.

V gene TRBV6-5 combines with J gene TRBJ2-1; 9 bases line up with TRBD2. The CDR3 has 15 amino acids. Germline CDR1 reads MNHEY; CDR2 reads SVGAGI. V lost 8 bases and J lost 5; bases outside the gene matches: 10. The CDR3: CASAETSGSNNEQFF. DNA of the CDR3: TGTGCCAGCGCCGAGACTAGCGGAAGTAACAATGAGCAGTTCTTC.

J is TRBJ1-2 and V is TRBV2; TRBD1 matches at 9 bases. The V gene end was trimmed by 5 bases and the J gene end by 8 bases; junction bases not matched to a gene: 3. Germline CDR1 SNHLY, CDR2 FYNNEI. The CDR3 covers 12 residues. The CDR3 protein is CASSWDREGYTF. As DNA, the CDR3 is TGTGCCAGCAGTTGGGACAGGGAAGGCTACACCTTC.

The chain joins TRBV7-3 to TRBJ2-2; TRBD1 might be the D (5 bases). This CDR3 spans 14 amino acids. The germline CDR1 and CDR2 sequences are SGHTA and FQGTGA. Trimming pared 3 bases from V and 8 bases from J, leaving 13 bases between. The CDR3 DNA is TGTGCCAGCAGCTTCACAGGTTCGGAGGGGGAGCTGTTTTTT. It translates to CASSFTGSEGELFF.

This rearrangement joins TRBV9 to TRBJ2-7, with 9 bases that match TRBD1. Germline V gene data show CDR1 as SGDLS and CDR2 as YYNGEE. Unmatched junction bases numbered 1, after V lost 0 bases and J lost 0 bases. The CDR3 is made up of 15 amino acids. The DNA for the CDR3 is TGTGCCAGCAGCGTAGGGGACAGGGTCTCCTACGAGCAGTACTTC. Encoded protein: CASSVGDRVSYEQYF.

The chain recombines TRBV29-1 with TRBJ2-2, with D possibly TRBD2 on 6 matching bases. V was shortened by 7 bases and J by 5 bases, with 11 bases between the two germline ends. The CDR3 consists of 12 residues. The germline gives CDR1 SQVTM, CDR2 ANQGSEA. CDR3 protein: CSAGVRTGELFF. The CDR3 DNA reads TGCAGCGCGGGAGTTCGAACCGGGGAGCTGTTTTTT.

This clone was recorded only once. V is TRBV7-9 and J is TRBJ2-7; D might be TRBD2 (5 bases). Trimming took off 4 bases at V and 5 bases at J, with 21 bases between the two ends. The CDR3 runs 16 residues. Germline V gives CDR1 SEHNR, CDR2 FQNEAQ (reference sequence). The CDR3: CASSSMGWEYRDEQYF. The DNA of the CDR3 is TGTGCCAGCAGCTCCATGGGGTGGGAGTACCGCGACGAGCAGTACTTC.

The chain joins TRBV5-6 to TRBJ1-5, with D tentatively TRBD1 (5 bases). This CDR3 has 15 residues. V shed 4 bases and J shed 0 bases, with 11 bases lying between them. Germline CDR1 SGHDT, CDR2 YYEEEE. DNA for the CDR3: TGTGCCAGCAGCCATCAGGGAAATAGCAATCAGCCCCAGCATTTT. Residues: CASSHQGNSNQPQHF. Using reference TRBV5-6 and TRBJ1-5 for the parts outside the CDR3, the full variable domain is DAGVTQSPTHLIKTRGQQVTLRCSPKSGHDTVSWYQQALGQGPQFIFQYYEEEERQRGNFPDRFSGHQFPNYSSELNVNALLLGDSALYLCASSHQGNSNQPQHFGDGTRLSIL.

This clone showed up just once. The chain is built from TRBV28 and TRBJ1-5, with D unclear. CDR3 length: 15 amino acids. CDR1 is MDHEN and CDR2 is SYDVKM in the germline V gene. Trimming removed 3 bases from V and 0 bases from J, with 9 bases in between. The CDR3 nucleotides are TGTGCCAGCAGTTTTTCCGGGTTTAGCAATCAGCCCCAGCATTTT. Residues: CASSFSGFSNQPQHF.

J is TRBJ2-5 and V is TRBV6-1; the D gene is possibly TRBD1 (6 bases). The CDR3 sequence is 14 residues long. Germline V lookup: CDR1 MNHNS, CDR2 SASEGT. V lost 8 bases and J lost 1, with 14 bases in between. CDR3 in amino acids: CASGHLGGQETQYF. The CDR3 DNA is TGTGCCAGCGGGCACCTAGGGGGCCAAGAGACCCAGTACTTC.

The J gene is TRBJ2-7, the V gene TRBV4-2, with D tentatively TRBD1 (6 bases). Per germline, CDR1 LGHNA and CDR2 YNFKEQ. V lost 0 bases and J 3 bases, leaving 12 bases between the germline ends. The CDR3 has 15 residues. The CDR3 region has the DNA TGTGCCAGCAGCCAAGAGTGGGACAAGAGCTACGAGCAGTACTTC. This translates into CASSQEWDKSYEQYF.

J is TRBJ1-3 and V is TRBV6-1; possibly TRBD1 for D (6 bases). V was shortened by 3 bases and J by 3 bases, with 12 bases between the two germline ends. This CDR3 is built from 15 residues. Germline lookup yields CDR1 MNHNS and CDR2 SASEGT. CDR3 DNA: TGTGCCAGCAGTGATAGTCAGGGGTATGGAAACACCATATATTTT. Its protein product is CASSDSQGYGNTIYF.

The chain couples TRBV27 to TRBJ2-7; D might be TRBD1 (6 bases). The germline CDR1 and CDR2 sequences are MNHEY and SMNVEV (reference sequence). Trimming left V 3 bases short and J 6 bases short, with 12 bases between. There are 13 residues in the CDR3. The CDR3 DNA reads as TGTGCCAGCAGTTTCTTAGGGGGATCCGAGCAGTACTTC. Its protein is CASSFLGGSEQYF.

The chain links TRBV2 to TRBJ1-1; D uncertain. The germline V and J ends were trimmed by 1 base and 6 bases, with 12 bases remaining between them. This CDR3 has 14 amino acids. CDR1 and CDR2 from the germline V gene are SNHLY and FYNNEI. CDR3 DNA sequence: TGTGCCAGCAGTGAAGGGATCGCTGAACCTGAAGCTTTCTTT. It encodes CASSEGIAEPEAFF.

This rearrangement joins TRBV5-1 to TRBJ2-1; the match to TRBD2 covers 8 bases. In germline, CDR1 is SGHRS, CDR2 YFSETQ. The CDR3 runs 14 residues. The J segment lost 4 bases and the V segment lost 6 bases, leaving 6 bases of the junction unmatched. CDR3 region: CASKMASGYNEQFF. The CDR3 nucleotides read TGCGCCAGCAAGATGGCTAGCGGGTACAATGAGCAGTTCTTC.

The chain employs TRBV29-1 and TRBJ2-3, with 9 bases lining up with TRBD2. The CDR3 runs 14 residues. V lost 4 bases and J lost 6; bases outside the gene matches: 8. CDR1 is SQVTM and CDR2 is ANQGSEA in the germline V gene. CDR3 nucleotide sequence: TGCAGCGTTGCCGGTAGCGGGAGTTCTGATACGCAGTATTTT. It specifies CSVAGSGSSDTQYF.

The chain has TRBV12-2 and TRBJ2-6; the table calls TRBD2, which could not be checked here. TRBV12-2 is shown as a pseudogene. CDR3 length: 18 amino acids. The CDR3 sequence is CASRPRGGRKSGANVLTF. Written as DNA, the CDR3 is TGTGCAAGTCGCCCTAGGGGGGGCAGGAAGTCTGGGGCCAACGTCCTGACTTTC.

The CDR3 is CASSKTGSGNTIYF. The CDR3, as DNA: TGTGCCAGCAGCAAGACAGGGTCTGGAAACACCATATATTTT. This chain joins TRBV5-4 and TRBJ1-3, with TRBD1 identical over 7 bases. The CDR3 has 14 amino acids. The V and J ends lost 4 bases and 1 base, in that order; junction bases with no gene match: 2. The germline V gene has CDR1 SGHNT and CDR2 YYREEE (reference sequence). The whole variable domain, filled in from reference TRBV5-4 and TRBJ1-3, reads ETGVTQSPTHLIKTRGQQVTLRCSSQSGHNTVSWYQQALGQGPQFIFQYYREEENGRGNFPPRFSGLQFPNYSSELNVNALELDDSALYLCASSKTGSGNTIYFGEGSWLTVV.

V is TRBV29-1 and J is TRBJ2-1, with TRBD2 identical over 8 bases. V gave up 5 bases and J gave up 3 bases; unmatched junction bases: 9. The CDR3 runs 15 residues. Looked up from germline, CDR1 is SQVTM and CDR2 is ANQGSEA. The CDR3: CSVLRREGVYNEQFF. CDR3 bases: TGCAGCGTTCTTCGTCGGGAGGGGGTCTACAATGAGCAGTTCTTC.

The rearrangement uses TRBV20-1 and TRBJ2-7; D unresolved. Deletions cut 5 bases from V and 4 bases from J, with 9 bases between. This CDR3 has 11 amino acids. The germline CDR1 and CDR2 sequences are DFQATT and SNEGSKA (reference sequence). CDR3 bases: TGCAGTGCTTATCCTATATACGAGCAGTACTTC. Translating it yields CSAYPIYEQYF.

The rearrangement links TRBV27 to TRBJ2-1; D assignment may be TRBD1 or TRBD2 (6 bases each). Per the germline V gene, CDR1 is MNHEY and CDR2 is SMNVEV (reference sequence). Trimming pared 6 bases from V and 4 bases from J, leaving 13 bases between. The CDR3 contains 14 residues. CDR3 loop: CASSPGATYNEQFF. The CDR3 DNA reads as TGTGCCAGCAGCCCGGGGGCAACATACAATGAGCAGTTCTTC.

The chain uses TRBV19 and TRBJ1-2; the D gene is possibly TRBD1 (6 bases). Germline-derived CDR1 and CDR2 are LNHDA and SQIVND (reference sequence). The CDR3 sequence is 16 residues long. Trimming took off 4 bases at V and 4 bases at J, with 19 bases between the two ends. The CDR3 bases are TGTGCCAGTAGTACCCGGGACACGAATTTGCTCTATGGCTACACCTTC. Residues: CASSTRDTNLLYGYTF.

J is TRBJ1-1 and V is TRBV4-1; D perhaps matches TRBD1 (6 bases). Germline V gene data show CDR1 as MGHRA and CDR2 as YSYEKL. The CDR3 length is 16 residues. Trimming stripped 0 bases from V and 9 bases from J, with 20 bases between. DNA of the CDR3: TGCGCCAGCAGCCAAGATCTTTTAATGGGGACAACTAAAGCTTTCTTT. Its protein product is CASSQDLLMGTTKAFF.

The chain has TRBV6-6 and TRBJ2-7; D possibly corresponds to TRBD2 (5 bases). The CDR3 runs to 14 residues. Per germline, CDR1 MNHNY and CDR2 SVGAGI (reference sequence). Trimming left V 6 bases short and J 0 bases short, with 12 bases between. Written as DNA, the CDR3 is TGTGCCAGCAGGGACTCCATCGGCTCCTACGAGCAGTACTTC. Its protein is CASRDSIGSYEQYF.

This clone was found once. The gene calls are TRBV29-1 and TRBJ1-2; TRBD1 is a possible D gene (6 bases). V was trimmed by 4 bases and J by 5 bases, leaving 20 bases between them. The CDR3 runs to 15 residues. Per the germline V gene, CDR1 is SQVTM and CDR2 is ANQGSEA. The CDR3 sequence: CSVVLVGAREYGYTF. CDR3 in DNA: TGCAGCGTTGTTTTGGTGGGGGCGCGGGAGTATGGCTACACCTTC.

This CDR3 reads CASSFNENSGRPVNEQFF. In DNA form, the CDR3 reads TGTGCCAGCAGTTTTAACGAAAACAGCGGGAGGCCAGTCAATGAGCAGTTCTTC. This chain joins TRBV27 and TRBJ2-1; 9 positions agree with TRBD2. The CDR3 covers 18 residues. From germline, CDR1 is MNHEY and CDR2 SMNVEV (reference sequence). V lost 3 bases and J lost 6; bases outside the gene matches: 15.

This chain uses TRBV15 with TRBJ2-7, with TRBD2 identical over 13 bases. Trimming cost V 3 bases and J 1 base; bases outside gene matches: 3. Germline V gene sequence: CDR1 LNHNV, CDR2 YYDKDF (reference sequence). This CDR3 spans 16 amino acids. The CDR3 here is CATSRTSGRMSYEQYF. The CDR3 bases are TGTGCCACCAGCAGGACTAGCGGGAGGATGTCCTACGAGCAGTACTTC.

V and J are TRBV30 and TRBJ2-7, with 7 bases matching TRBD2. The ends lost 4 bases at V and 0 bases at J; junction bases unmatched: 6. Germline V gene data show CDR1 as GTSNPN and CDR2 as SVGIG (reference sequence). CDR3 length: 14 amino acids. Here the CDR3 reads CAWKGGPSSYEQYF. The DNA for the CDR3 is TGTGCCTGGAAGGGAGGGCCGAGCTCCTACGAGCAGTACTTC.

For this clone: One end of the junction is discordant with germline, which a read error may explain. The V gene is TRBV19, the J gene TRBJ2-6; the D is unclear. The CDR3 runs 17 residues. In germline, CDR1 is LNHDA, CDR2 SQIVND (reference sequence). The CDR3 protein is CASGMRTAVAGANVLTF. DNA for the CDR3: TGTGCCAGTGGTATGCGGACCGCCGTGGCTGGGGCCAACGTCCTGACTTTC. The complete variable domain, with remaining parts taken from reference TRBV19 and TRBJ2-6, reads DGGITQSPKYLFRKEGQNVTLSCEQNLNHDAMYWYRQDPGQGLRLIYYSQIVNDFQKGDIAEGYSVSREKKESFPLTVTSAQKNPTAFYLCASGMRTAVAGANVLTFGAGSRLTVL.